Listed below are T cell receptor beta chains from one sample, sequenced in a study of T-cell reconstitution after alpha-beta-depleted transplantation in children. MiXCR, applied by TCRdb to the PCR reads, yields one record per CDR3 protein. Among some 120,000 distinct CDR3 sequences, 8.5% to 10% were seen once, and the ten largest hold around 24%. The specimen was PBMCs, mostly from graft donor cells, collected 180 days after TCRalphabeta/CD19-depleted stem cell transplant. The receptors here all came from a girl in the first two years of life who had a stem cell transplant for combined immunodeficiency, so the T cells may come from the graft donor. Both conserved end residues are part of each CDR3. The order of the fields is J gene, clone size, V gene, D gene, CDR3 protein, CDR3 DNA. A D gene is named only where the DNA matches it firmly. Only part of the rows carry a size: once, few, many, or a class if the clone is expanded.

TRBJ2-3,.,TRBV12-3/TRBV12-4,.,CASSWDSDTQYF,TGTGCCAGCAGTTGGGACTCAGATACGCAGTATTTT
TRBJ1-5,few,TRBV18,TRBD1,CASSLTRDRDNQPQHF,TGTGCCAGCTCACTCACCCGGGACAGGGACAATCAGCCCCAGCATTTT
TRBJ1-6,.,TRBV12-3/TRBV12-4,.,CASSLRDKSSYNSPLHF,TGTGCCAGCAGTCTTAGAGACAAGAGCTCCTATAATTCACCCCTCCACTTT
TRBJ2-3,.,TRBV20-1,TRBD1,CSALRTGRIRPQYF,TGCAGTGCCCTGCGGACAGGTCGCATAAGGCCGCAGTATTTT
TRBJ2-2,.,TRBV11-2,.,CASSLEGTFANTGELFF,TGTGCCAGCAGCTTAGAGGGGACATTTGCGAACACCGGGGAGCTGTTTTTT
TRBJ2-7,many,TRBV5-1,.,CASSLRDGYEQYF,TGCGCCAGCAGCCTAAGGGACGGCTACGAGCAGTACTTC
TRBJ1-1,few,TRBV5-1,TRBD1,CASSSSGQGWTEAFF,TGCGCCAGCAGCTCCTCGGGACAGGGATGGACTGAAGCTTTCTTT
TRBJ2-1,few,TRBV3-1,.,CASSQDPRAYNEQFF,TGTGCCAGCAGCCAAGATCCGCGGGCCTACAATGAGCAGTTCTTC
TRBJ2-7,few,TRBV5-1,TRBD1,CASSFDRGTYEQYF,TGCGCCAGCAGCTTTGACAGGGGAACCTACGAGCAGTACTTC
TRBJ2-1,few,TRBV6-1,.,CASSVQDYANEQFF,TGTGCCAGCAGTGTTCAGGACTATGCCAATGAGCAGTTCTTC
TRBJ2-1,.,TRBV20-1,TRBD2,CSAGEGTSGRVHNEQFF,TGCAGTGCTGGAGAGGGGACTAGCGGGAGGGTCCACAATGAGCAGTTCTTC
TRBJ1-1,few,TRBV6-1,.,CASRRGFSTEAFF,TGTGCCAGCCGGAGAGGGTTTAGCACTGAAGCTTTCTTT
TRBJ1-6,few,TRBV25-1,.,CASSESRGLTIISPLHF,TGTGCCAGCAGTGAATCTCGGGGGCTTACTATAATTTCACCCCTCCACTTT
TRBJ2-7,few,TRBV12-3/TRBV12-4,.,CASSFDWIGRGEQYF,TGTGCCAGCAGTTTTGATTGGATAGGAAGGGGCGAGCAGTACTTC
TRBJ2-7,few,TRBV7-2,.,CASSLAGDYEQYF,TGTGCCAGCAGCTTAGCAGGAGACTACGAGCAGTACTTC
TRBJ2-2,few,TRBV6-4,.,CASRTLFLPRGVPTGELFF,TGTGCCAGCAGGACTTTATTCCTTCCTCGGGGCGTCCCCACCGGGGAGCTGTTTTTT
TRBJ2-5,few,TRBV20-1,.,CSGADSRETQYF,TGCAGTGGGGCGGACTCCCGGGAGACCCAGTACTTC
TRBJ2-1,.,TRBV4-3,.,CASSQGRPSSYNEQFF,TGCGCCAGCAGCCAAGGGCGGCCAAGCTCCTACAATGAGCAGTTCTTC
TRBJ1-4,few,TRBV6-5,.,CASSTVNEKLFF,TGTGCCAGCAGCACAGTTAATGAAAAACTGTTTTTT
TRBJ2-5,few,TRBV20-1,TRBD2,CSARELAGVGETQYF,TGCAGTGCTAGAGAACTAGCGGGAGTTGGCGAGACCCAGTACTTC
TRBJ2-7,many,TRBV28,.,CASSSPRDNLSYEQYF,TGTGCCAGCAGTTCTCCTCGGGACAACCTCTCCTACGAGCAGTACTTC
TRBJ1-4,many,TRBV3-1,.,CASSQEDRGAGEKLFF,TGTGCCAGCAGCCAAGAAGATCGGGGGGCTGGGGAAAAACTGTTTTTT
TRBJ2-2,.,TRBV21-1,.,CASSKELLANTGELFF,TGTGCCAGCAGCAAGGAATTGTTAGCGAACACCGGGGAGCTGTTTTTT
TRBJ2-7,many,TRBV12-3/TRBV12-4,TRBD1,CASSLVGTGIYEQYF,TGTGCCAGCAGTTTAGTTGGGACAGGGATCTACGAGCAGTACTTC
TRBJ2-1,many,TRBV20-1,TRBD1,CSARRGTGLYNEQFF,TGCAGTGCTAGAAGAGGGACAGGGTTATACAATGAGCAGTTCTTC
TRBJ2-7,few,TRBV20-1,.,CSARDPWYGVSYEQYF,TGCAGTGCTAGAGACCCCTGGTACGGGGTCTCCTACGAGCAGTACTTC
TRBJ2-7,.,TRBV12-3/TRBV12-4,.,CASSWAGQRSYEQYF,TGTGCCAGCAGTTGGGCGGGACAGAGATCCTACGAGCAGTACTTC
TRBJ2-2,.,TRBV4-3,TRBD2,CASSHTSGSDTGELFF,TGCGCCAGCAGCCATACTAGCGGGAGTGACACCGGGGAGCTGTTTTTT
TRBJ2-3,.,TRBV13,.,CASSPRGRGADTQYF,TGTGCCAGCAGCCCTCGGGGCAGGGGCGCGGATACGCAGTATTTT
TRBJ2-5,many,TRBV29-1,TRBD1,CSVEPTGGGETQYF,TGCAGCGTTGAGCCCACAGGGGGAGGCGAGACCCAGTACTTC
TRBJ1-1,many,TRBV20-1,.,CSATGDNTEAFF,TGCAGTGCCACGGGGGATAACACTGAAGCTTTCTTT
TRBJ2-7,.,TRBV20-1,TRBD1,CSATYRGSRSYEQYF,TGCAGTGCTACCTACAGGGGAAGCCGATCCTACGAGCAGTACTTC
TRBJ2-2,few,TRBV2,.,CASSESITGELFF,TGTGCCAGCAGTGAGAGTATCACCGGGGAGCTGTTTTTT
TRBJ2-7,.,TRBV12-3/TRBV12-4,TRBD1,CASSRDRAYEQYF,TGTGCCAGCAGTCGGGACAGGGCCTACGAGCAGTACTTC
TRBJ2-7,many,TRBV20-1,.,CSARDGTFYEQYF,TGCAGTGCTAGAGATGGTACTTTCTACGAGCAGTACTTC
TRBJ2-2,many,TRBV10-3,TRBD1,CAIQGQGDTGELFF,TGTGCCATCCAAGGACAGGGAGACACCGGGGAGCTGTTTTTT
TRBJ1-2,few,TRBV9,.,CASSVAQGLGYGYTF,TGTGCCAGCAGCGTAGCTCAGGGTTTGGGCTATGGCTACACCTTC
TRBJ2-7,few,TRBV20-1,TRBD2,CSARDPSGRAYEQYF,TGCAGTGCTAGAGATCCCAGCGGGAGGGCTTACGAGCAGTACTTC
TRBJ1-1,.,TRBV11-1,.,CASSFNGENTEAFF,TGTGCCAGCAGCTTCAACGGGGAAAACACTGAAGCTTTCTTT
TRBJ2-7,many,TRBV20-1,.,CSARHRASGQYF,TGCAGTGCTAGACACAGGGCGAGCGGGCAGTACTTC
TRBJ2-3,.,TRBV5-1,.,CASSLTSRDTQYF,TGCGCCAGCAGCCTTACCTCTCGGGATACGCAGTATTTT
TRBJ2-1,.,TRBV20-1,TRBD1,CSARDPDRAYNEQFF,TGCAGTGCTAGAGATCCGGACAGGGCCTACAATGAGCAGTTCTTC
TRBJ2-7,few,TRBV12-3/TRBV12-4,.,CASSFGDIYEQYF,TGTGCCAGCAGTTTTGGGGATATCTACGAGCAGTACTTC
TRBJ1-1,few,TRBV20-1,.,CSAKGIGGWNTEAFF,TGCAGTGCTAAGGGGATTGGAGGGTGGAACACTGAAGCTTTCTTT
TRBJ2-2,.,TRBV7-9,.,CASTLTGDTGELFF,TGTGCCAGCACCCTCACGGGTGACACCGGGGAGCTGTTTTTT
TRBJ1-2,few,TRBV5-1,.,CASSVETDDNYGYTF,TGCGCCAGCAGTGTGGAGACCGACGATAACTATGGCTACACCTTC
TRBJ1-6,few,TRBV6-2/TRBV6-3,.,CASSYGGGEPLHF,TGTGCCAGCAGTTACGGGGGAGGGGAACCCCTCCACTTT
TRBJ2-1,few,TRBV18,.,CASSLITGPGDNEQFF,TGTGCCAGCTCACTAATAACAGGGCCCGGGGACAATGAGCAGTTCTTC
TRBJ2-5,many,TRBV27,.,CASSPHSGGRQETQYF,TGTGCCAGCAGTCCCCATAGTGGCGGGCGCCAAGAGACCCAGTACTTC
TRBJ2-5,.,TRBV7-8,.,CASSLETTQETQYF,TGTGCCAGCAGCTTAGAAACGACCCAAGAGACCCAGTACTTC
TRBJ2-5,few,TRBV7-6,TRBD2,CASRAGTSGGLAQYF,TGTGCCAGCAGAGCCGGAACTAGCGGGGGTTTGGCCCAGTACTTC
TRBJ1-3,few,TRBV7-8,.,CASSLARGRKRDTIYF,TGTGCCAGCAGCTTAGCGCGAGGCCGAAAGCGGGACACCATATATTTT
TRBJ2-5,few,TRBV12-3/TRBV12-4,TRBD2,CASSTGTSGRGETQYF,TGTGCCAGCAGTACCGGGACTAGCGGGAGGGGAGAGACCCAGTACTTC
TRBJ2-5,many,TRBV28,TRBD1,CASSLWTGSQETQYF,TGTGCCAGCAGTTTATGGACAGGGTCACAAGAGACCCAGTACTTC
TRBJ1-5,.,TRBV30,TRBD1,CAWSAKSTGTGKRGPQHF,TGTGCCTGGAGTGCAAAATCAACCGGGACAGGGAAACGAGGGCCCCAGCATTTT
TRBJ2-1,few,TRBV29-1,.,CSALPRKSEQFF,TGCAGCGCCCTCCCACGGAAATCTGAGCAGTTCTTC
TRBJ2-3,many,TRBV5-1,.,CASSQDLGGQDTQYF,TGCGCCAGCAGCCAAGATTTGGGGGGGCAAGATACGCAGTATTTT
TRBJ2-1,few,TRBV10-3,.,CAISEGTYNEQFF,TGTGCCATCAGTGAGGGAACTTACAATGAGCAGTTCTTC